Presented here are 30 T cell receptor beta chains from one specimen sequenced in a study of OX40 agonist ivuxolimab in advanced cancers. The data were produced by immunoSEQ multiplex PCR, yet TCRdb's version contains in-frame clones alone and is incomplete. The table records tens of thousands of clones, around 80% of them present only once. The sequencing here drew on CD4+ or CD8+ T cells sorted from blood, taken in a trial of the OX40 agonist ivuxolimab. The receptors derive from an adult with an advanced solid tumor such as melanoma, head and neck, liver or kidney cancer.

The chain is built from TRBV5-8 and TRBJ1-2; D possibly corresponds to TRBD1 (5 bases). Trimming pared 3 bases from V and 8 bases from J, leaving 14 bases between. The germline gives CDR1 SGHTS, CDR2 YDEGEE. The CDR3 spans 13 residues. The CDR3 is CASSSGGPEGYTF. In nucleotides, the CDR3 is TGTGCCAGCAGCTCGGGGGGTCCGGAGGGCTACACCTTC.

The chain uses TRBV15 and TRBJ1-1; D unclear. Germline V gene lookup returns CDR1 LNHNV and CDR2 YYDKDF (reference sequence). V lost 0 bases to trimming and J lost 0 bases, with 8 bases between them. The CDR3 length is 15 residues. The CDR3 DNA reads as TGTGCCACCAGCAGAGATCAATTCATGAACACTGAAGCTTTCTTT. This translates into CATSRDQFMNTEAFF.

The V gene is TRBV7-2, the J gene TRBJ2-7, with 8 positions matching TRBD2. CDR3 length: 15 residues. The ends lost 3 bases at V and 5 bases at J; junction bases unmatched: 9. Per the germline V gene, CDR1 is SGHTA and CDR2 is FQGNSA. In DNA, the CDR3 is TGTGCCAGCAGCTTGACTAGCGCCTTAGGGGACGAGCAGTACTTC. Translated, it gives CASSLTSALGDEQYF.

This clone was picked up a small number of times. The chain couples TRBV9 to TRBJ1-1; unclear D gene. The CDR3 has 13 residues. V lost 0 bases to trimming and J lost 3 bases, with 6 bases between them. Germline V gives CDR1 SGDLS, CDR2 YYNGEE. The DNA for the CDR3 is TGTGCCAGCAGCGTAGAGGACTACACTGAAGCTTTCTTT. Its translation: CASSVEDYTEAFF.

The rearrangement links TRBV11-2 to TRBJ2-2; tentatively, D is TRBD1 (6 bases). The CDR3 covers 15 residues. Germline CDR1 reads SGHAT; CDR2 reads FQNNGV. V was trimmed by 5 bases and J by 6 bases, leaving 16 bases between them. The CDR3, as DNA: TGTGCCAGCAGCCCGTTGGGACAACTGGCCGGGGAGCTGTTTTTT. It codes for CASSPLGQLAGELFF.

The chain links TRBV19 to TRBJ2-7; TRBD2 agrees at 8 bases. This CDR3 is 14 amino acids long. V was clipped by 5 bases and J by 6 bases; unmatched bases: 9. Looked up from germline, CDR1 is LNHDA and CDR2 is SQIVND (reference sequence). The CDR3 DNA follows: TGTGCCAGTAGTTTTAGCGGGACTCTCTCCGAGCAGTACTTC. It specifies CASSFSGTLSEQYF.

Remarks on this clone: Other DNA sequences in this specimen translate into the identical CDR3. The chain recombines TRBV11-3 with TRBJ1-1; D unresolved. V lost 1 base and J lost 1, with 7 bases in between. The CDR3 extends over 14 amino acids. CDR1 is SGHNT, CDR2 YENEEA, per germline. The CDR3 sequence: CASSLGRGNTEAFF. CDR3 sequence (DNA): TGTGCCAGCAGCTTAGGACGGGGGAACACTGAAGCTTTCTTT.

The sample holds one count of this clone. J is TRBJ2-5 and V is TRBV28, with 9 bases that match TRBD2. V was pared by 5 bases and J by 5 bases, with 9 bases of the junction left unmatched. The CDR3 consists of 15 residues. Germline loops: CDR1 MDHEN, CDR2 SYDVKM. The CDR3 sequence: CASSPLAGGGETQYF. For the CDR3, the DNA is TGTGCCAGCAGTCCCCTCGCGGGAGGGGGTGAGACCCAGTACTTC.

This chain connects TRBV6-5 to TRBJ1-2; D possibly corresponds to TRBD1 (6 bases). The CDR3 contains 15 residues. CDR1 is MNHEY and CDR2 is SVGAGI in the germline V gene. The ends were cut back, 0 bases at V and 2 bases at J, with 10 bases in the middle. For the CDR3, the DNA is TGTGCCAGCAGTTACTCTTACAGGGCGAACTATGGCTACACCTTC. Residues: CASSYSYRANYGYTF.

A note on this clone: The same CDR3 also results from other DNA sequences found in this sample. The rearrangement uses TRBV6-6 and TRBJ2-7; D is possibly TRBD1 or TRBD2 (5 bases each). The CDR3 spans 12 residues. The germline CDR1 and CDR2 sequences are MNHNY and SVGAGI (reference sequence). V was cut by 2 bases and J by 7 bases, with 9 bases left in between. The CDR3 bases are TGTGCCAGCAGTTACACGGGGCTTGAGCAGTACTTC. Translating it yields CASSYTGLEQYF.

The CDR3 coding sequence is TGTGCCAGTAGACCGACAGGGGGCTCCTACGAGCAGTACTTC. Protein sequence: CASRPTGGSYEQYF. V is TRBV19 and J is TRBJ2-7; TRBD1 aligns across 9 bases. Germline V gives CDR1 LNHDA, CDR2 SQIVND (reference sequence). The V and J ends lost 6 bases and 0 bases, in that order; junction bases with no gene match: 3. The CDR3 consists of 14 residues.

The CDR3: CASSFRTGGTDTQYF. The DNA of the CDR3 is TGCGCCAGCAGCTTCCGGACAGGGGGCACAGATACGCAGTATTTT. The gene calls are TRBV5-1 and TRBJ2-3; the match to TRBD1 covers 9 bases. The germline gives CDR1 SGHRS, CDR2 YFSETQ. V lost 2 bases and J lost 1; bases outside the gene matches: 2. The CDR3 consists of 15 residues.

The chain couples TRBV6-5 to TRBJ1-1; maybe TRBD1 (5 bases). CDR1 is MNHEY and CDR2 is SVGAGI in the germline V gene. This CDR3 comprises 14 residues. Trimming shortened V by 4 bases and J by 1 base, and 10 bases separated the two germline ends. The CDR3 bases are TGTGCCAGCAGTTCGAGGACACAGAACACTGAAGCTTTCTTT. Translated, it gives CASSSRTQNTEAFF.

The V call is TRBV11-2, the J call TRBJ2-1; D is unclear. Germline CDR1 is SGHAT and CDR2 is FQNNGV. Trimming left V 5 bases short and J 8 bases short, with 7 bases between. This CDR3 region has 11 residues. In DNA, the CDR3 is TGTGCCAGCAGCCCCCAGCATGAGCAGTTCTTC. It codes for CASSPQHEQFF.

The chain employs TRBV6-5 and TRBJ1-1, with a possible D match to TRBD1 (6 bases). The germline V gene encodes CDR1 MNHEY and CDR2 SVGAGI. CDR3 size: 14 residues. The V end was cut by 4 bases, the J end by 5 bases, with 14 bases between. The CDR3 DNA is TGTGCCAGCAGTTCCGGGGGGCTCGGAACTGAAGCTTTCTTT. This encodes CASSSGGLGTEAFF.

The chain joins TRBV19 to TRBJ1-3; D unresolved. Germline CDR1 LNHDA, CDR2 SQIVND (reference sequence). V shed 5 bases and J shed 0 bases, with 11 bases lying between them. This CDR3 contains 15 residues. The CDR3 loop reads CASSSAATSGNTIYF. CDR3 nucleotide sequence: TGTGCCAGTAGTTCAGCAGCCACCTCTGGAAACACCATATATTTT.

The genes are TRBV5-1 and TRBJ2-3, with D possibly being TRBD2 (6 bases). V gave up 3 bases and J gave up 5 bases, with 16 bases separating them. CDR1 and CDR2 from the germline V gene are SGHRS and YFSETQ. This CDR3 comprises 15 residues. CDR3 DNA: TGCGCCAGCAGCTCCTCCACTCTGCGGGGAGATACGCAGTATTTT. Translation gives CASSSSTLRGDTQYF.

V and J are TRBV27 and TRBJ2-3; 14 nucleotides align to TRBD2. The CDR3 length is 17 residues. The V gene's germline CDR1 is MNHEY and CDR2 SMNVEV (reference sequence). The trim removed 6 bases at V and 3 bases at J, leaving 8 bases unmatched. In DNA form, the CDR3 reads TGTGCCAGCAGAACCGGGACTAGCGGGAGAGTAACAGATACGCAGTATTTT. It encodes CASRTGTSGRVTDTQYF.

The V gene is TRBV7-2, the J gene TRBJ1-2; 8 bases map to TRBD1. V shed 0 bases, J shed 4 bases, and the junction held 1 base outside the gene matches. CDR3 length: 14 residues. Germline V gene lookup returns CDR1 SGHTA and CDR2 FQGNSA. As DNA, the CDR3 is TGTGCCAGCAGCTTAGCGGGACAGGCCTATGGCTACACCTTC. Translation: CASSLAGQAYGYTF.

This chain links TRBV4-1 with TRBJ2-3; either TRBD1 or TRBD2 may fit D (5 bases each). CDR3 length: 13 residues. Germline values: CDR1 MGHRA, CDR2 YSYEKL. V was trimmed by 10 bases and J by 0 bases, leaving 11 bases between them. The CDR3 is CAKHRTSTDTQYF. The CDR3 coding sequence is TGCGCCAAACACAGGACTAGCACAGATACGCAGTATTTT.

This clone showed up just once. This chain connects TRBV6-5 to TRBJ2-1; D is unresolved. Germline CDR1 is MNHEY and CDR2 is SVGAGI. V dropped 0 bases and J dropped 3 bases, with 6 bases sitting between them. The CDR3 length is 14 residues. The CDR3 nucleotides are TGTGCCAGCAGTTACTCGGCAGTCTACAATGAGCAGTTCTTC. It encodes CASSYSAVYNEQFF.

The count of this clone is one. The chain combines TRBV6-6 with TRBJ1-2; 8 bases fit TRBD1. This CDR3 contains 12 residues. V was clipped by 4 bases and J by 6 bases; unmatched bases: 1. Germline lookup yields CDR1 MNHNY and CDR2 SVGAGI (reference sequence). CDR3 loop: CASSSTGDGYTF. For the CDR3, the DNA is TGTGCCAGCAGTTCGACAGGGGATGGCTACACCTTC.

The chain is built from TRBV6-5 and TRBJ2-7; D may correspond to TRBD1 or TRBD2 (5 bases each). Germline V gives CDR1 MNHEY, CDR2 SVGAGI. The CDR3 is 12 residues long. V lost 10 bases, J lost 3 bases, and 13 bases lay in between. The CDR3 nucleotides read TGTGCCACGAGGGGCAGTTTCTACGAGCAGTACTTC. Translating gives CATRGSFYEQYF.

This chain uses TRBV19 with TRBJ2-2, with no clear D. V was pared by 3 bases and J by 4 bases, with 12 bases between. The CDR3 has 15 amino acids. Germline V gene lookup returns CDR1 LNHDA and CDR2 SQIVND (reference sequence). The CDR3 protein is CASSMNWLGTGELFF. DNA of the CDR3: TGTGCCAGTAGTATGAACTGGCTAGGCACCGGGGAGCTGTTTTTT. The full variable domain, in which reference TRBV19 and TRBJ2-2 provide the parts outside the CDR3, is DGGITQSPKYLFRKEGQNVTLSCEQNLNHDAMYWYRQDPGQGLRLIYYSQIVNDFQKGDIAEGYSVSREKKESFPLTVTSAQKNPTAFYLCASSMNWLGTGELFFGEGSRLTVL.

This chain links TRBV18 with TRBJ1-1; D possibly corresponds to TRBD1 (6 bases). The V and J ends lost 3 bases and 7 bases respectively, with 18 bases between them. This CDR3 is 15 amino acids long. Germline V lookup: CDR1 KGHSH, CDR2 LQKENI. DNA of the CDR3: TGTGCCAGCTCACCCGGCCGGACAGACCGCCTTGAAGCTTTCTTT. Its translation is CASSPGRTDRLEAFF.

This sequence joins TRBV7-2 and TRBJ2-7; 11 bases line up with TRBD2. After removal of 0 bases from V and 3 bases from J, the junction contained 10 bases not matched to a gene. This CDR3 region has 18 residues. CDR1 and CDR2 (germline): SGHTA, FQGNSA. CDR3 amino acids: CASSLAVLTSGIHYEQYF. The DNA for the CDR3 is TGTGCCAGCAGCTTAGCTGTCCTGACTAGCGGGATTCACTACGAGCAGTACTTC.

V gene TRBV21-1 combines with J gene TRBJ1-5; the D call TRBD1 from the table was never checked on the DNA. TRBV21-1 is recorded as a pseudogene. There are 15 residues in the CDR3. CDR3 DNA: TGTGCCAGCAGCTCCCCGGGACAGGGCTATCAGCCCCAGCATTTT. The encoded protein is CASSSPGQGYQPQHF.

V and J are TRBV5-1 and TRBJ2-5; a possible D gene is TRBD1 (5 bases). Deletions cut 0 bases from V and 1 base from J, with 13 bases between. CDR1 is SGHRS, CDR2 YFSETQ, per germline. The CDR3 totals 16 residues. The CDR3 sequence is CASSLGATDLQETQYF. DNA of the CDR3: TGCGCCAGCAGCTTGGGAGCGACAGATCTCCAAGAGACCCAGTACTTC.

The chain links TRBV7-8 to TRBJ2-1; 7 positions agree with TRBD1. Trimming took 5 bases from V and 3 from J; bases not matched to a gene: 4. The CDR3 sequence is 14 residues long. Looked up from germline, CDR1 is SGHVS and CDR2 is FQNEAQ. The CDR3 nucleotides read TGTGCCAGCAGCGCGACAGGGAACTACAATGAGCAGTTCTTC. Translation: CASSATGNYNEQFF.

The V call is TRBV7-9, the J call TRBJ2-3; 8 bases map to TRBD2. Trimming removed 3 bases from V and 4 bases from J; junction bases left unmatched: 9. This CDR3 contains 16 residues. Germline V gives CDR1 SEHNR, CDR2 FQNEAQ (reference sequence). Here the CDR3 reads CASSFGTGGPSDTQYF. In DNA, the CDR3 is TGTGCCAGCAGCTTTGGGACGGGAGGGCCTTCAGATACGCAGTATTTT. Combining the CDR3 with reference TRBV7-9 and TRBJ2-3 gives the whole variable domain DTGVSQNPRHKITKRGQNVTFRCDPISEHNRLYWYRQTLGQGPEFLTYFQNEAQLEKSRLLSDRFSAERPKGSFSTLEIQRTEQGDSAMYLCASSFGTGGPSDTQYFGPGTRLTVL.